This TCR beta chain was sequenced for a study of cytomegalovirus exposure and HLA in healthy donors (dated by TCRdb to about 2017). With respect to the entire study: In an earlier analysis of approximately 640 of the donors, about 270 Gb of sequence data and 90 million to 120 million unique TCR beta sequences from about 190 million T cells were reported. A later genetic analysis used genome-wide SNP genotypes for about 65% of the 666 donors, treating that subset as a discovery cohort. HLA typing included class I and class II loci at four-digit resolution. To predict cytomegalovirus infection status, the study combined high-throughput TCR immunosequencing, statistical association of individual TCRs with disease status, and machine learning. Of the roughly 420 genotyped donors, 75% to 85% were placed in the genetic ancestry cluster associated with self-reported Caucasian donors. The number of donors typed differed by locus, with about 629-630 for A, B, C, DRB1 and DQB1, about 500 for DQA1, over 600 for DPA1, and some 470 for DPB1. Along with the roughly 710-subject first cohort, a separate validation cohort of roughly 110 different subjects was used. Using immunosequencing, the study profiled T cell repertoires from 500 to 800 subjects and related those repertoires to cytomegalovirus serostatus. In an earlier analysis of 500 to 650 of the donors, high-throughput TCR beta sequencing was used to judge whether each TCR beta V gene segment behaved as functional or pseudogenic. All discovery cohort repertoires had been generated on a single sequencing platform. An early release covering roughly 600 HLA-typed donors comprised 250 to 350 gigabases of sequencing data and roughly 85 million unique TCR sequences. Across about 380 genotyped donors of the cohort, an average of approximately 220,000 unique TCR beta nucleotide sequences per donor were sequenced, and about a sixth of those sequences were non-productive. The study aimed to test whether signatures of past pathogen exposure could be identified by cataloging public T cell receptors. A later analysis re-examined previously published TCR beta repertoires from 610 or so donors and added high-resolution HLA genotyping to investigate patterns of TCR occurrence. Donor age, sex, ethnicity and CMV serostatus were compiled together with the repertoire data. A handful of DR-DQ haplotypes were treated as single units for association and clustering because of strong linkage in the cohort. The later analysis used no new phenotypic data to find candidate immune exposures, relying instead on TCR beta sequences and their occurrence across donors. Overall study results and their limits: Because the 87-base-pair reads could not distinguish some IMGT-functional V segments, including TRBV6-2 and TRBV6-3, those segments were excluded. Most TCR sequences were seen in very few donors, while some public TCRs were found in many individuals. Sequencing depth was assumed to be roughly uniform across donors in the presence/absence analyses, though that assumption may not hold. Correlated functional status among segregating V segments might reflect linkage disequilibrium, but an unknown experimental factor could not be ruled out. According to the authors, the approach could potentially be generalized to other disease states and immunological phenotypes. According to a later genetic analysis, donors in an Asian-associated ancestry cluster had fewer N-insertions in productive TCRs than the approximately 630-donor mean. In a later analysis, HLA-associated TCR beta chains showed more clonal expansion and lower generation probabilities than non-associated chains that were equally common. A further reported finding was that TCR beta sequences accurately predicted the HLA-A and HLA-B alleles for most subjects in the first cohort. In a later analysis, TCR association rates were found to vary across HLA loci, with the most associated TCRs seen for DRB1 alleles and the fewest for HLA-C alleles. The classifier was reported to diagnose cytomegalovirus status with high specificity and sensitivity in both the original and validation cohorts. The study gave a list of 150 to 200 TCR beta chains associated with cytomegalovirus. The only immune exposure information available for the cohort was CMV serostatus. A later analysis found that most CMV-associated TCR beta chains appeared HLA-restricted, with HLA associations seemingly driven largely by CMV exposure. HLA typing was unavailable for some donors at each locus, so association tests used only the typed subset. This cohort had only TCR beta chains sequenced, and the lack of alpha or paired-chain data limited which features could be detected. A few of the identified cytomegalovirus-associated TCR beta chains were confirmed in vitro to be specific for cytomegalovirus antigens. At a false discovery rate of 0.05, a later analysis linked approximately 18,000 TCR beta sequences to specific HLA alleles. In an earlier analysis of 500 to 650 of the donors, most TCR beta V segments appeared in productive rearrangements about 90% or about 30% of the time, broadly matching IMGT annotations. Because counts were too low, more than 15 rarely observed V segments, including chromosome 9 orphons, were left out of the earlier analysis of some 640 of the donors. V-gene and J-gene trimming of TCR beta chains was associated with a missense DCLRE1C variant in a later genetic analysis, and the association was replicated in an independent cohort. A group of highly shared sequence variants was considered likely to be a technical artifact of the sequencing pipeline. Assigning TCR associations to individual alleles was difficult when HLA alleles, especially DR and DQ, strongly co-occurred. A later analysis reported that several top co-occurrence clusters appeared linked to parvovirus B19, influenza, CMV and Epstein-Barr virus.

The cohort comprised fewer than 700 healthy bone marrow donors. At the time of sampling, every cohort member was nominally healthy, though immune exposures that went unrecorded were likely present. The donor tested CMV seropositive and was one of the 289 seropositive cohort members. A peripheral blood sample was collected from each donor, and TCR beta sequencing was performed on peripheral blood mononuclear cells. The Qiagen DNeasy Blood Extraction Kit was used to extract genomic DNA from the blood cell samples. In the germline V gene (reference sequence), CDR1 corresponds to SEHNR and CDR2 to FQNEAQ. V is pruned by 1 base and J by 5 bases, leaving 4 bases of the junction without a gene match. The CDR3 contains 14 residues, cysteine and phenylalanine counted. Of all the DNA, just the CDR3 is kept, 42 bases in frame from base 1. Turning to this clone: What this receptor recognizes is not known. Per-nucleotide qualities are absent, and no much larger clonotype sits a single base away.

Library preparation used the immunoSEQ multiplex PCR assay. The multiplex PCR relied on a mix of 60 forward primers for TCR Vbeta segments and 13 reverse primers for TCR Jbeta segments. A multiplex PCR assay on genomic DNA amplified the CDR3 region of rearranged TCR beta genes. Amplified TCR beta libraries were sequenced as 87-base-pair reads on the Illumina HiSeq System. In the source study's methods: A later analysis counted around 72 million unique TCR beta chains across the roughly 700 repertoires, and roughly 10 million of these chains were shared by at least two donors. Raw reads were error-corrected and collapsed into unique sequences with a nearest-neighbor algorithm that merged closely related sequences to remove PCR and sequencing errors. CDR3 sequences were aligned to IMGT reference sequences to assign V, D and J gene segments. Each retained sequence needed at least a six-nucleotide match to both a V gene segment and a J gene segment. A rearrangement counted as productive if the CDR3 had no stop codons and remained in frame with V and J, and every other rearrangement counted as non-productive. Following IMGT convention, CDR3 was defined as the stretch from the second conserved V-encoded cysteine to the conserved J-encoded phenylalanine. In an earlier analysis of around 640 of the donors, sequences lacking an unambiguous match to a single V gene segment were excluded. In an earlier analysis of several hundred of the donors, V segments were called functional above 56.7% productive rearrangements and were called segregating when the between-donor standard deviation exceeded 5%. To diagnose cytomegalovirus status from the catalog of TCR beta chain sequences, a statistical classification framework was built. In a later analysis, TCR nucleotide sequences were compared against IMGT/GENE-DB human TR gene sequences so that V and J genes could be assigned. In a later analysis, CDR3 sequences and most-parsimonious VDJ recombination scenarios were assigned using the TCRdist pipeline. A later analysis defined each TCR beta chain by its CDR3 amino acid sequence plus V-gene family, and excluded reads lacking a unique V-gene family. In a later analysis, around 650 highly shared, low-generation-probability nucleotide sequences were removed to address suspected cross-contamination and a sequencing artifact. A later analysis calculated a clonal expansion index for each public chain from normalized within-repertoire ranks of inferred template counts. In a later analysis, generation probabilities were computed with a VDJ recombination model fitted to out-of-frame rearrangements, and the resulting probabilities were checked against IGoR. In a later analysis, hypergeometric tests were used to score TCR-TCR, TCR-HLA and TCR-CMV co-occurrence, with a repertoire-size bias correction applied to TCR pairs. A later analysis estimated false discovery rates by permuting HLA or CMV assignments 20 times. In a later analysis, co-occurring TCRs were grouped with DBSCAN, and TCRdist sequence similarity was added when clustering was performed within HLA-allele-positive subsets. Repertoires with fewer than 30,000 or more than 120,000 public chains were left out of co-occurrence clustering, as were a handful of repertoires with anomalous nucleotide sharing. The clones in this table, taken by TCRdb from immuneACCESS, are in-frame only. Not every clone is retained; where verified, under half of the shortfall comes from an unresolved V gene, and the cause of the rest is unknown. The DNA was the basis for D and trimming; V, J and clone size are from that table. The table for this sample lists more than 140,000 clones; approximately 80% of them were counted only once. Around 6.2% of the sample is taken by the ten largest.

The rearranged segments are TRBV7-9 and TRBJ2-7; the central 8 bases match TRBD1. Sequencing was done on a sample of PBMCs. The clonotype was recovered from a man younger than 45 in good health and CMV-seropositive. The bases are TGTGCCAGCAGCTTAGACAGGGGGATCAACGAGCAGTACTTC. Its amino acids are CASSLDRGINEQYF.